This passage covers 29 T cell receptor beta chains from one sample sequenced in a study of cytomegalovirus exposure and HLA in healthy donors. The primer mix had 60 Vbeta and 13 Jbeta primers. Using immunoSEQ multiplex PCR, the repertoire was profiled, and TCRdb retains in-frame clones only, with some absent. Of approximately 120,000 clones in the sample, about 80% were seen once. The sequencing input was PBMCs. Every receptor here comes from a man aged 35 to 55 in good health and CMV-seronegative.

This clone has just a few counts. The chain links TRBV19 to TRBJ2-1; 14 bases are a match to TRBD2. The CDR3 runs 16 residues. Germline V lookup: CDR1 LNHDA, CDR2 SQIVND (reference sequence). V trimming: 3 bases; J trimming: 9 bases; junction bases outside the gene matches: 7. The CDR3 DNA reads TGTGCCAGTAGTATGGTGACTAGCGGGGGGGCGGGTGAGCAGTTCTTC. Amino acid sequence: CASSMVTSGGAGEQFF.

The CDR3 DNA sequence: TGCAGCGTTGCTGGACAGGGATCTGAGGGCTACACCTTC. As protein: CSVAGQGSEGYTF. The genes are TRBV29-1 and TRBJ1-2; 8 positions match TRBD1. This CDR3 is 13 amino acids long. Trimming at V came to 4 bases and at J to 8 bases, leaving 9 bases not matched to a gene. Per the germline V gene, CDR1 is SQVTM and CDR2 is ANQGSEA.

This clone has only one observation. The gene calls are TRBV30 and TRBJ2-6; possibly TRBD1 for D (5 bases). The CDR3 spans 18 residues. CDR1 and CDR2 from the germline V gene are GTSNPN and SVGIG (reference sequence). Deletions cut 0 bases from V and 1 base from J, with 16 bases between. This chain's CDR3 is CAWSVFLGPYSGANVLTF. The CDR3, as DNA: TGTGCCTGGAGTGTCTTCCTGGGGCCCTATTCTGGGGCCAACGTCCTGACTTTC.

The V and J genes are TRBV7-2 and TRBJ2-7; TRBD1 is a possible D gene (6 bases). V was cut by 5 bases and J by 3 bases, with 14 bases left in between. The CDR3 runs to 14 residues. Germline loops: CDR1 SGHTA, CDR2 FQGNSA. CDR3 DNA sequence: TGTGCCAGCAGCCTATTCCAGGGGAGCTACGAGCAGTACTTC. Translating it yields CASSLFQGSYEQYF.

This chain uses TRBV28 with TRBJ1-1; D is unresolved. V lost 3 bases and J 2 bases, leaving 4 bases between the germline ends. The V gene's germline CDR1 is MDHEN and CDR2 SYDVKM. This CDR3 is 12 amino acids long. CDR3: CASSLANTEAFF. The CDR3 DNA is TGTGCCAGCAGTTTGGCCAACACTGAAGCTTTCTTT.

This chain links TRBV4-2 with TRBJ2-1, with TRBD1 matching 8 bases. This CDR3 has 18 residues. The V gene end was trimmed by 2 bases and the J gene end by 6 bases; junction bases not matched to a gene: 15. CDR1 LGHNA and CDR2 YNFKEQ come from the germline V gene. Here the CDR3 reads CASSQPRTGTGLGNEQFF. CDR3 in DNA: TGTGCCAGCAGCCAACCTCGAACCGGGACAGGACTCGGCAATGAGCAGTTCTTC.

The chain links TRBV5-5 to TRBJ2-1, with D tentatively TRBD2 (7 bases). Germline values: CDR1 SGHKS, CDR2 YYEKEE (reference sequence). The V end was cut by 0 bases, the J end by 4 bases, with 11 bases between. CDR3 length equals 15 residues. This chain's CDR3 is CASSLVEGGYNEQFF. CDR3 in DNA: TGTGCCAGCAGCTTGGTAGAGGGGGGGTACAATGAGCAGTTCTTC.

The chain combines TRBV27 with TRBJ2-6, with D unclear. Germline V CDR1 and CDR2: MNHEY, SMNVEV (reference sequence). V lost 2 bases and J lost 4, with 9 bases in between. CDR3 length: 15 residues. The CDR3 reads CASSLQAMGANVLTF. The CDR3, as DNA: TGTGCCAGCAGTTTACAGGCCATGGGGGCCAACGTCCTGACTTTC.

In its sample, this clone was seen once. The chain joins TRBV27 to TRBJ1-1; the D gene is possibly TRBD1 (5 bases). Germline CDR1 is MNHEY and CDR2 is SMNVEV (reference sequence). The CDR3 has 14 amino acids. The V gene lost 3 bases and the J gene lost 5 bases, with 13 bases spanning the gap. The CDR3 loop reads CASSLYRSETEAFF. CDR3 DNA: TGTGCCAGCAGTTTGTACAGGAGTGAAACTGAAGCTTTCTTT.

This chain connects TRBV7-3 to TRBJ2-6, with D maybe TRBD1 (6 bases). Germline CDR1 reads SGHTA; CDR2 reads FQGTGA. The CDR3 is made up of 16 amino acids. Trimming cost V 3 bases and J 0 bases, with 9 bases left between them. The CDR3 nucleotides read TGTGCCAGCAGCTTGGGGGCGGGCTCTGGGGCCAACGTCCTGACTTTC. This gives the protein CASSLGAGSGANVLTF.

This clone was recorded only once. V gene TRBV5-4 combines with J gene TRBJ1-5, with D perhaps TRBD1 (6 bases). CDR3 length equals 16 residues. Germline CDR1 is SGHNT and CDR2 is YYREEE (reference sequence). Trimming took off 1 base at V and 1 base at J, with 12 bases between the two ends. The DNA for the CDR3 is TGTGCCAGCAGCTTGAATGGGGGCGCCAGCAATCAGCCCCAGCATTTT. Translated: CASSLNGGASNQPQHF.

The V gene is TRBV19, the J gene TRBJ1-2, with D possibly being TRBD1 (6 bases). The CDR3 is made up of 15 amino acids. Looked up from germline, CDR1 is LNHDA and CDR2 is SQIVND (reference sequence). The V end lost 6 bases, the J end lost 3 bases, and 17 bases lay between the germline ends. CDR3 protein: CASRTFHREDYGYTF. The CDR3 region has the DNA TGTGCCAGTAGGACATTCCACAGGGAAGACTATGGCTACACCTTC.

The rearrangement joins TRBV11-2 to TRBJ2-1; 10 bases agree with TRBD2. The CDR3 consists of 16 residues. The ends lost 1 base at V and 8 bases at J; junction bases unmatched: 8. Looked up from germline, CDR1 is SGHAT and CDR2 is FQNNGV. The chain's CDR3 is CASSLVSGGPVYEQFF. The CDR3 bases are TGTGCCAGCAGCTTAGTTAGCGGGGGGCCGGTCTATGAGCAGTTCTTC.

The chain has TRBV7-2 and TRBJ1-6; maybe TRBD1 (6 bases). Germline CDR1 is SGHTA and CDR2 is FQGNSA. The CDR3 is made up of 15 amino acids. Trimming stripped 5 bases from V and 3 bases from J, with 11 bases between. As DNA, the CDR3 is TGTGCCAGCAGCGCGGACAGAAGCTATAATTCACCCCTCCACTTT. Amino acids: CASSADRSYNSPLHF.

The rearrangement uses TRBV14 and TRBJ2-7; 10 nucleotides match TRBD1. The germline gives CDR1 SGHDN, CDR2 FVKESK. V trimming: 3 bases; J trimming: 4 bases; junction bases outside the gene matches: 3. This CDR3 comprises 14 residues. CDR3 loop: CASSHPGQGYEQYF. The DNA of the CDR3 is TGTGCCAGCAGCCACCCGGGACAGGGGTACGAGCAGTACTTC.

This clone appeared a few times. V and J are TRBV11-2 and TRBJ2-7, with D possibly being TRBD2 (6 bases). CDR3 size: 14 residues. The germline V gene encodes CDR1 SGHAT and CDR2 FQNNGV. Trimming took 3 bases from V and 2 from J, leaving 11 bases between them. The CDR3 reads CASSFTRGTYEQYF. The CDR3 DNA is TGTGCCAGCAGCTTTACGCGGGGAACCTACGAGCAGTACTTC. The full variable domain, its missing parts supplied by reference TRBV11-2 and TRBJ2-7, is EAGVAQSPRYKIIEKRQSVAFWCNPISGHATLYWYQQILGQGPKLLIQFQNNGVVDDSQLPKDRFSAERLKGVDSTLKIQPAKLEDSAVYLCASSFTRGTYEQYFGPGTRLTVT.

This rearrangement joins TRBV19 to TRBJ1-1, with 7 bases fitting TRBD1. This CDR3 has 14 amino acids. Per germline, CDR1 LNHDA and CDR2 SQIVND (reference sequence). V trimming: 6 bases; J trimming: 0 bases; junction bases outside the gene matches: 4. DNA of the CDR3: TGTGCCAGTAGATGGGGACAGTTGAACACTGAAGCTTTCTTT. Protein product: CASRWGQLNTEAFF.

In nucleotides, the CDR3 is TGTGCCAGCAGCTCAACAGCGGTAATCCGCGGCTACACCTTC. Residues: CASSSTAVIRGYTF. V and J are TRBV5-4 and TRBJ1-2; no clear D gene. The CDR3 has 14 residues. V lost 3 bases to trimming and J lost 8 bases, with 17 bases between them. CDR1 is SGHNT and CDR2 is YYREEE in the germline V gene (reference sequence).

The genes are TRBV5-6 and TRBJ2-1; TRBD1 matches at 7 bases. Germline CDR1 and CDR2: SGHDT and YYEEEE. J lost 3 bases, V lost 0 bases, and 3 bases had no gene match. This CDR3 has 15 amino acids. The CDR3 is CASSLGDRDYNEQFF. CDR3 coding DNA: TGTGCCAGCAGCTTGGGGGACAGAGACTACAATGAGCAGTTCTTC.

J is TRBJ2-1 and V is TRBV19; 9 bases are a match to TRBD2. There are 15 residues in the CDR3. The germline CDR1 and CDR2 sequences are LNHDA and SQIVND (reference sequence). V shed 4 bases and J 4 bases; nucleotides not matched to a gene: 5. Written as DNA, the CDR3 is TGTGCCAGTAGTAAAGCGGGGGGCCAGTACAATGAGCAGTTCTTC. It yields the protein CASSKAGGQYNEQFF. The full variable domain, with the rest looked up from reference TRBV19 and TRBJ2-1, is DGGITQSPKYLFRKEGQNVTLSCEQNLNHDAMYWYRQDPGQGLRLIYYSQIVNDFQKGDIAEGYSVSREKKESFPLTVTSAQKNPTAFYLCASSKAGGQYNEQFFGPGTRLTVL.

As for this clone: Other DNA sequences in this sample translate to the same CDR3. The genes are TRBV9 and TRBJ2-3, with 7 bases matching TRBD2. Trimming took 2 bases from V and 2 from J; bases not matched to a gene: 8. The CDR3 sequence is 16 residues long. Germline CDR1 SGDLS, CDR2 YYNGEE. The CDR3 sequence: CASSVGDYLPTDTQYF. The DNA of the CDR3 is TGTGCCAGCAGCGTGGGGGACTACCTCCCCACAGATACGCAGTATTTT.

CDR3 region: CASSSQGSYGYTF. The CDR3 region has the DNA TGTGCCAGCAGCTCACAGGGTAGCTATGGCTACACCTTC. The chain carries TRBV9 and TRBJ1-2, with D tentatively TRBD1 (6 bases). Germline CDR1 reads SGDLS; CDR2 reads YYNGEE. V gave up 4 bases and J gave up 4 bases, with 11 bases separating them. There are 13 residues in the CDR3.

This chain links TRBV2 with TRBJ2-1; 10 bases line up with TRBD1. This CDR3 is built from 14 residues. After removal of 4 bases from V and 9 bases from J, the junction contained 6 bases not matched to a gene. Germline V gene sequence: CDR1 SNHLY, CDR2 FYNNEI. CDR3 sequence (DNA): TGTGCCAGCAGTGTCGGGACAGGGGAATCTGAGCAGTTCTTC. This gives the protein CASSVGTGESEQFF.

The table lists this clone with a few counts. The chain joins TRBV4-3 to TRBJ1-3; a possible D gene is TRBD1 (6 bases). The CDR3 has 15 residues. Germline CDR1 and CDR2: LGHNA and YSLEER. V gave up 1 base and J gave up 2 bases, with 9 bases separating them. CDR3: CASSQVTGTGNTIYF. The CDR3 DNA sequence: TGCGCCAGCAGCCAAGTTACAGGGACTGGAAACACCATATATTTT.

V usage is TRBV6-5 and J usage is TRBJ2-3; 7 bases are a match to TRBD2. Germline lookup yields CDR1 MNHEY and CDR2 SVGAGI. CDR3 length equals 15 residues. The V gene end was trimmed by 5 bases and the J gene end by 0 bases; junction bases not matched to a gene: 5. The CDR3 sequence is CASSGGDASTDTQYF. The DNA of the CDR3 is TGTGCCAGCAGTGGGGGGGATGCTAGCACAGATACGCAGTATTTT.

The V call is TRBV2, the J call TRBJ1-1; 8 positions match TRBD1. With 6 bases clipped from V and 1 base from J, the junction kept 10 bases outside the gene matches. Germline lookup yields CDR1 SNHLY and CDR2 FYNNEI. This CDR3 region has 16 residues. CDR3 coding DNA: TGTGCCAGCAGACACAGGGGGTGGGCTTGGAACACTGAAGCTTTCTTT. As protein: CASRHRGWAWNTEAFF.

The gene calls are TRBV9 and TRBJ2-3, with 7 bases fitting TRBD1. Germline CDR1 and CDR2: SGDLS and YYNGEE. J lost 4 bases, V lost 0 bases, and 8 bases had no gene match. The CDR3 loop spans 16 amino acids. The CDR3 reads CASSVVAIGGSDTQYF. CDR3 in DNA: TGTGCCAGCAGCGTAGTAGCGATAGGGGGCTCAGATACGCAGTATTTT.

The chain combines TRBV11-2 with TRBJ1-2; perhaps TRBD1 as D (6 bases). Trimming shortened V by 3 bases and J by 3 bases, and 14 bases separated the two germline ends. The length of the CDR3 is 15 residues. Germline V gene lookup returns CDR1 SGHAT and CDR2 FQNNGV. CDR3 residues: CASSLTGSRYYGYTF. Here the CDR3 DNA reads TGTGCCAGCAGCTTGACAGGCAGCCGGTACTATGGCTACACCTTC. The whole variable domain, filled in from reference TRBV11-2 and TRBJ1-2, reads EAGVAQSPRYKIIEKRQSVAFWCNPISGHATLYWYQQILGQGPKLLIQFQNNGVVDDSQLPKDRFSAERLKGVDSTLKIQPAKLEDSAVYLCASSLTGSRYYGYTFGSGTRLTVV.

The chain links TRBV2 to TRBJ2-7; D possibly corresponds to TRBD2 (6 bases). The germline V gene has CDR1 SNHLY and CDR2 FYNNEI. V was trimmed by 4 bases and J by 8 bases, leaving 12 bases between them. The CDR3 sequence is 12 residues long. The CDR3 protein is CASSVSGNKQYF. The CDR3, as DNA: TGTGCCAGCAGTGTTAGCGGTAACAAGCAGTACTTC.